These 22 T cell receptor beta chains came from one sample sequenced in a study of sequential checkpoint blockade in melanoma. Described treatment: randomized to nivolumab then ipilimumab (arm A) or the reverse (arm B). Clones were read by immunoSEQ multiplex PCR, and TCRdb kept only the in-frame ones, dropping some. The table shows 15,000 to 20,000 clones, with approximately 72% occurring only once. Sequences were derived from CD8+ T cells sorted from blood (inferred from file names), sampled from a patient given nivolumab and ipilimumab in sequence. The source is a human donor with melanoma.

The V gene is TRBV27, the J gene TRBJ1-6, with D possibly TRBD1 on 6 matching bases. Germline CDR1 and CDR2: MNHEY and SMNVEV (reference sequence). V was clipped by 6 bases and J by 3 bases, with 15 bases between them. The CDR3 contains 16 residues. The CDR3 sequence: CASSTTGSLYNSPLHF. In nucleotides, the CDR3 is TGTGCCAGCAGCACCACAGGGAGCCTCTATAATTCACCCCTCCACTTT.

This clone has a handful of counts. The gene calls are TRBV5-1 and TRBJ2-7, with 10 bases aligning to TRBD2. The CDR3 has 15 amino acids. The trim removed 7 bases at V and 2 bases at J, leaving 9 bases unmatched. The germline CDR1 and CDR2 sequences are SGHRS and YFSETQ. This CDR3 reads CASSAGTSATYEQYF. In nucleotides, the CDR3 is TGCGCCAGCTCCGCCGGGACTAGCGCTACCTACGAGCAGTACTTC. Using reference TRBV5-1 and TRBJ2-7 for the parts outside the CDR3, the full variable domain is KAGVTQTPRYLIKTRGQQVTLSCSPISGHRSVSWYQQTPGQGLQFLFEYFSETQRNKGNFPGRFSGRQFSNSRSEMNVSTLELGDSALYLCASSAGTSATYEQYFGPGTRLTVT.

The chain employs TRBV27 and TRBJ1-2; TRBD1 is a possible D gene (5 bases). CDR3 length: 13 amino acids. From germline, CDR1 is MNHEY and CDR2 SMNVEV (reference sequence). V gave up 3 bases and J gave up 6 bases, with 11 bases separating them. CDR3 nucleotides: TGTGCCAGCAGTTTTCGGGGAGGGGATGGCTACACCTTC. Amino acids: CASSFRGGDGYTF.

This clone was counted a single time. The gene calls are TRBV25-1 and TRBJ1-2, with a possible D match to TRBD1 (6 bases). CDR3 length: 16 amino acids. Trimming stripped 10 bases from V and 0 bases from J, with 21 bases between. Germline assignment: CDR1 MGHDK and CDR2 SYGVNS. CDR3 in DNA: TGTGCCACAAAGAAGGGGAGGGGGACGTCTAACTATGGCTACACCTTC. This translates into CATKKGRGTSNYGYTF.

V and J are TRBV30 and TRBJ2-7; 12 nucleotides line up with TRBD2. CDR3 size: 15 residues. Unmatched junction bases numbered 4, after V lost 2 bases and J lost 2 bases. The germline gives CDR1 GTSNPN, CDR2 SVGIG (reference sequence). CDR3 coding DNA: TGTGCCTGGAGTCACGGACTAGCGGGAACCTACGAGCAGTACTTC. It is translated as CAWSHGLAGTYEQYF.

The count of this clone is one. The chain has TRBV7-9 and TRBJ2-7; D is unresolved. CDR3 length: 11 residues. Germline V gives CDR1 SEHNR, CDR2 FQNEAQ (reference sequence). Trimming pared 4 bases from V and 7 bases from J, leaving 8 bases between. The CDR3: CASSSAREQYF. The CDR3, as DNA: TGTGCCAGCAGCTCCGCCCGGGAGCAGTACTTC.

The chain uses TRBV29-1 and TRBJ1-2, with 8 nucleotides matching TRBD1. V lost 7 bases to trimming and J lost 1 base; unmatched junction nucleotides: 8. The CDR3 extends over 14 amino acids. Germline lookup yields CDR1 SQVTM and CDR2 ANQGSEA. The CDR3 spells CSAWGGQDNYGYTF. Here the CDR3 DNA reads TGCAGCGCTTGGGGGGGACAGGATAACTATGGCTACACCTTC.

As DNA, the CDR3 is TGTGCCAGCAGCGAGCAGGGGGACAGGGCTAGCAATCAGCCCCAGCATTTT. Translation: CASSEQGDRASNQPQHF. This sequence joins TRBV7-9 and TRBJ1-5; TRBD1 aligns across 9 bases. CDR1 SEHNR and CDR2 FQNEAQ come from the germline V gene (reference sequence). V shed 5 bases, J shed 0 bases, and the junction held 8 bases outside the gene matches. The CDR3 runs 17 residues.

The chain couples TRBV7-9 to TRBJ2-5; 7 bases are a match to TRBD2. From germline, CDR1 is SEHNR and CDR2 FQNEAQ (reference sequence). The CDR3 totals 14 residues. J lost 5 bases, V lost 0 bases, and 3 bases had no gene match. For the CDR3, the DNA is TGTGCCAGCAGCTTAGCAGTCGGGGGGGAGACCCAGTACTTC. This codes for CASSLAVGGETQYF. The whole variable domain, filled in from reference TRBV7-9 and TRBJ2-5, reads DTGVSQNPRHKITKRGQNVTFRCDPISEHNRLYWYRQTLGQGPEFLTYFQNEAQLEKSRLLSDRFSAERPKGSFSTLEIQRTEQGDSAMYLCASSLAVGGETQYFGPGTRLLVL.

About this clone itself: This probably arose from a read error, given a far larger clone one base away. Written as DNA, the CDR3 is TGCGCCAGCAGCTTGAGGACTCCCCGCTCCTACGAGCAGTACTTC. Translated, it gives CASSLRTPRSYEQYF. The genes are TRBV5-1 and TRBJ2-5; D may be TRBD2 (5 bases). The end of the DNA aligns better with TRBJ2-7, so the J call may be wrong. Germline CDR1 and CDR2: SGHRS and YFSETQ. The CDR3 totals 15 residues.

The rearrangement links TRBV4-1 to TRBJ1-2; D call uncertain. Per germline, CDR1 MGHRA and CDR2 YSYEKL. This CDR3 region has 13 residues. The ends were cut back, 3 bases at V and 0 bases at J, with 5 bases in the middle. The CDR3 nucleotides read TGCGCCAGCAGCCATGGAGCTAACTATGGCTACACCTTC. Translated: CASSHGANYGYTF.

This clone was recorded a few times. CDR3 region: CAISATLSGAGTGELFF. The DNA for the CDR3 is TGTGCCATCAGTGCTACCCTCAGCGGGGCGGGCACCGGGGAGCTGTTTTTT. The rearrangement joins TRBV10-3 to TRBJ2-2; 7 bases fit TRBD2. The V gene's germline CDR1 is ENHRY and CDR2 SYGVKD. The trim removed 4 bases at V and 4 bases at J, leaving 12 bases unmatched. This CDR3 region has 17 residues.

In regard to this clone: Compared with germline, one end of the junction differs, possibly owing to a read error. Other nucleotide sequences from this sample produce the same CDR3. The CDR3 spells CASSPGRGRDAEAFF. The CDR3 region has the DNA TGTGCTAGCAGCCCTGGGCGGGGGCGGGACGCTGAAGCTTTCTTT. The chain combines TRBV5-4 with TRBJ1-1; perhaps TRBD1 as D (6 bases). Germline CDR1 is SGHNT and CDR2 is YYREEE (reference sequence). The CDR3 extends over 15 amino acids.

CDR3 region: CASSLEGTGPYEQYF. DNA of the CDR3: TGTGCCAGCAGCCTAGAGGGGACAGGGCCCTACGAGCAGTACTTC. This rearrangement joins TRBV13 to TRBJ2-7, with 9 positions matching TRBD1. The CDR3 length is 15 residues. The J segment lost 2 bases and the V segment lost 5 bases, leaving 7 bases of the junction unmatched. CDR1 PRHDT and CDR2 FYEKMQ come from the germline V gene (reference sequence).

As to this clone: Other DNA sequences in this sample translate to the same CDR3. CDR3: CASSLGGAEQYF. CDR3 DNA sequence: TGTGCCAGCAGTTTGGGGGGGGCTGAGCAGTACTTC. The V gene is TRBV28, the J gene TRBJ2-7; perhaps TRBD2 as D (7 bases). This CDR3 region has 12 residues. The germline V and J ends were trimmed by 3 bases and 7 bases, with 10 bases remaining between them. CDR1 MDHEN and CDR2 SYDVKM come from the germline V gene.

The rearrangement joins TRBV2 to TRBJ2-7, with D possibly being TRBD1 (5 bases). This CDR3 is built from 14 residues. Trimming removed 4 bases at V and 4 bases at J, with 14 bases between. CDR1 is SNHLY, CDR2 FYNNEI, per germline. CDR3 DNA sequence: TGTGCCAGCAGTGTGTCAGGGATGGAGTACGAGCAGTACTTC. This codes for CASSVSGMEYEQYF.

This clone was observed a handful of times. The chain has TRBV7-3 and TRBJ1-6; TRBD1 is a possible D gene (5 bases). V shed 4 bases and J shed 7 bases, with 8 bases lying between them. The CDR3 sequence is 13 residues long. Germline assignment: CDR1 SGHTA and CDR2 FQGTGA. CDR3 DNA: TGTGCCAGCAGCTCTGACAGCAATTCACCCCTCCACTTT. Protein sequence: CASSSDSNSPLHF.

This chain connects TRBV27 to TRBJ1-2; 9 nucleotides match TRBD1. With V trimmed by 0 bases and J by 7 bases, 3 bases remained unmatched. The CDR3 consists of 14 residues. Per the germline V gene, CDR1 is MNHEY and CDR2 is SMNVEV (reference sequence). The CDR3 sequence: CASSLSTGGFGYTF. The CDR3 bases are TGTGCCAGCAGTTTATCAACAGGGGGCTTTGGCTACACCTTC.

The rearrangement uses TRBV2 and TRBJ1-2; TRBD1 matches at 7 bases. The CDR3 sequence is 13 residues long. Trimming cost V 6 bases and J 8 bases; bases outside gene matches: 9. The germline V gene has CDR1 SNHLY and CDR2 FYNNEI. CDR3 nucleotides: TGTGCCAGCAGCGACAGGGTTGCGAGGGGCTACACCTTC. Its protein is CASSDRVARGYTF.

The rearrangement links TRBV11-3 to TRBJ1-3, with 9 nucleotides matching TRBD1. Germline values: CDR1 SGHNT, CDR2 YENEEA. The CDR3 has 16 amino acids. Germline trimming cut 4 bases from V and 2 bases from J; bases unmatched to any gene: 6. Written as DNA, the CDR3 is TGTGCCAGCAGCTACCTGGACAGGGGTCCTGGAAACACCATATATTTT. Translated, it gives CASSYLDRGPGNTIYF.

The chain links TRBV6-5 to TRBJ1-1; TRBD1 aligns across 7 bases. J gave up 5 bases and V 0 bases, and 6 bases lay outside the gene matches. The CDR3 runs to 15 residues. Germline V gene sequence: CDR1 MNHEY, CDR2 SVGAGI. This CDR3 is CASSYSTGRGTEAFF. The DNA for the CDR3 is TGTGCCAGCAGTTACTCGACAGGGCGAGGGACTGAAGCTTTCTTT.

CDR3 protein: CASSLETAHEAFF. The CDR3 DNA reads TGTGCCAGCAGCTTGGAGACAGCTCATGAAGCTTTCTTT. This chain uses TRBV5-4 with TRBJ1-1; D may be TRBD1 (5 bases). Trimming left V 0 bases short and J 7 bases short, with 10 bases between. Germline V gene data show CDR1 as SGHNT and CDR2 as YYREEE (reference sequence). The CDR3 spans 13 residues. The whole variable domain, filled in from reference TRBV5-4 and TRBJ1-1, reads ETGVTQSPTHLIKTRGQQVTLRCSSQSGHNTVSWYQQALGQGPQFIFQYYREEENGRGNFPPRFSGLQFPNYSSELNVNALELDDSALYLCASSLETAHEAFFGQGTRLTVV.